Each of the 5 T cell receptor beta chains below was sequenced from the same sample in a study of blood T cell repertoires in COVID-19 (dated by TCRdb to 2018 to 2021). Library preparation was by the immunoSEQ multiplex PCR assay. The table was pulled from immuneACCESS by TCRdb, which kept in-frame rearrangements only. Such tables lose some clones; where checked, under half of the loss comes from unresolved V genes, and the rest has no known cause. The sample table lists fewer than 60,000 clones, roughly four fifths of them with a count of one. Together, the top ten hold roughly 7.1% of the sample. The sequencing sample was made of peripheral blood. The receptors derive from a man in his 70s with active COVID-19.

This chain connects TRBV6-5 to TRBJ2-6; D is unresolved. The length of the CDR3 is 13 residues. Germline assignment: CDR1 MNHEY and CDR2 SVGAGI. The germline V and J ends were trimmed by 7 bases and 0 bases, with 4 bases remaining between them. CDR3 sequence: CASTNSGANVLTF. In nucleotides, the CDR3 is TGTGCCAGCACCAACTCTGGGGCCAACGTCCTGACTTTC.

This clone was counted a single time. The chain couples TRBV30 to TRBJ2-3; no reliable D call. V lost 7 bases and J lost 6, with 8 bases in between. The CDR3 extends over 10 amino acids. Germline V lookup: CDR1 GTSNPN, CDR2 SVGIG (reference sequence). The CDR3 spells CAFKRDTQYF. CDR3 DNA sequence: TGTGCCTTCAAACGGGATACGCAGTATTTT.

DNA of the CDR3: TGCGCCAGCAGCCAAGAGCCATCGACAGGGGAAGGCAATCAGCCCCAGCATTTT. This translates into CASSQEPSTGEGNQPQHF. The chain employs TRBV4-1 and TRBJ1-5; 8 bases align to TRBD1. V trimming: 0 bases; J trimming: 2 bases; junction bases outside the gene matches: 9. CDR1 is MGHRA and CDR2 is YSYEKL in the germline V gene. The CDR3 totals 18 residues.

This clone was detected only once. This chain links TRBV28 with TRBJ2-2; no clear D. The V gene lost 1 base and the J gene lost 1 base, with 4 bases spanning the gap. The germline V gene encodes CDR1 MDHEN and CDR2 SYDVKM. This CDR3 has 14 residues. This CDR3 is CASSLYGNTGELFF. For the CDR3, the DNA is TGTGCCAGCAGTTTATACGGGAACACCGGGGAGCTGTTTTTT.

J is TRBJ1-3 and V is TRBV18; D is unresolved. Germline loops: CDR1 KGHSH, CDR2 LQKENI. V was shortened by 2 bases and J by 0 bases, with 11 bases between the two germline ends. The CDR3 has 16 residues. The CDR3 bases are TGTGCCAGCTCACCAGTTGATGCGGGCTCTGGAAACACCATATATTTT. Its translation: CASSPVDAGSGNTIYF.